These 10 T cell receptor beta chains were sequenced from one sample in a study of T cell changes during pregnancy in multiple sclerosis. Measured with immunoSEQ multiplex PCR; TCRdb has only the in-frame clones, and not every one. The sample shows around 100,000 clones, about nine tenths of them seen only once. Sequences were derived from peripheral blood, sampled in the second trimester of pregnancy. These receptors were collected from a female donor with multiple sclerosis, enrolled in a pregnancy study.

This chain links TRBV9 with TRBJ2-1; tentatively, D is TRBD2 (6 bases). The CDR3 runs 15 residues. Trimming pared 0 bases from V and 10 bases from J, leaving 17 bases between. CDR1 is SGDLS, CDR2 YYNGEE, per germline. CDR3 residues: CASSVEPGVFGEQFF. The DNA of the CDR3 is TGTGCCAGCAGCGTAGAACCGGGGGTCTTTGGAGAGCAGTTCTTC.

The genes are TRBV19 and TRBJ1-5, with TRBD1 identical over 11 bases. With 3 bases clipped from V and 2 bases from J, the junction kept 12 bases outside the gene matches. The CDR3 has 19 residues. Germline CDR1 LNHDA, CDR2 SQIVND (reference sequence). The CDR3 here is CASSIRGTGGTDGNQPQHF. The CDR3 DNA is TGTGCCAGTAGTATTAGAGGGACAGGGGGGACTGACGGCAATCAGCCCCAGCATTTT. The variable domain in full, with the rest retrieved from reference TRBV19 and TRBJ1-5, is DGGITQSPKYLFRKEGQNVTLSCEQNLNHDAMYWYRQDPGQGLRLIYYSQIVNDFQKGDIAEGYSVSREKKESFPLTVTSAQKNPTAFYLCASSIRGTGGTDGNQPQHFGDGTRLSIL.

The chain links TRBV28 to TRBJ2-1, with 7 bases lining up with TRBD2. The germline gives CDR1 MDHEN, CDR2 SYDVKM. The V gene end was trimmed by 6 bases and the J gene end by 9 bases; junction bases not matched to a gene: 11. The CDR3 is 14 amino acids. Here the CDR3 reads CASSTGGPPGEQFF. The CDR3, as DNA: TGTGCCAGCAGCACGGGAGGCCCCCCAGGTGAGCAGTTCTTC.

This clone came up a few times. The rearrangement uses TRBV7-9 and TRBJ2-2, with D possibly matching TRBD2 (5 bases). CDR3 size: 13 residues. Trimming removed 1 base at V and 5 bases at J, with 5 bases between. Looked up from germline, CDR1 is SEHNR and CDR2 is FQNEAQ (reference sequence). The CDR3 sequence is CASSLGGTGELFF. CDR3 nucleotides: TGTGCCAGCAGCTTAGGAGGGACCGGGGAGCTGTTTTTT.

Of note for this clone: Other DNA variants within this sample encode the same CDR3. This chain joins TRBV29-1 and TRBJ2-2; D gene uncertain. Germline V CDR1 and CDR2: SQVTM, ANQGSEA. The CDR3 has 11 residues. With 4 bases removed from V and 5 bases from J, the gap between germline ends came to 5 bases. The CDR3 here is CSVVVTGELFF. In DNA form, the CDR3 reads TGCAGCGTTGTAGTTACCGGGGAGCTGTTTTTT.

The J gene is TRBJ1-2, the V gene TRBV10-2, with TRBD1 matching over 10 bases. Trimming at V came to 3 bases and at J to 5 bases, leaving 3 bases not matched to a gene. CDR1 WSHSY and CDR2 SAAADI come from the germline V gene. The length of the CDR3 is 14 residues. This CDR3 is CASSDRTGGYGYTF. The DNA for the CDR3 is TGCGCCAGCAGTGATCGGACAGGGGGTTATGGCTACACCTTC.

This rearrangement joins TRBV27 to TRBJ1-5, with TRBD1 matching 11 bases. The CDR3 consists of 16 residues. Germline V gene data show CDR1 as MNHEY and CDR2 as SMNVEV (reference sequence). The V and J ends lost 0 bases and 9 bases, in that order; junction bases with no gene match: 7. This CDR3 reads CASSLSGQGALGPQHF. The CDR3 DNA reads as TGTGCCAGCAGTTTATCCGGACAGGGGGCCTTGGGGCCCCAGCATTTT.

Worth noting for this clone: A clone one base away is much larger, so this may be a read error. Here the CDR3 reads CASSLGVRYGYTF. The CDR3 nucleotides read TGTGCCAGCAGCTTAGGAGTCCGCTATGGCTACACCTTC. The chain is built from TRBV7-9 and TRBJ1-2; D uncertain. The length of the CDR3 is 13 residues. V lost 1 base, J lost 4 bases, and 7 bases lay in between. In germline, CDR1 is SEHNR, CDR2 FQNEAQ (reference sequence).

The CDR3 DNA follows: TGTGCCAGCAGCTTTCTTACAGGGGAACGTACAGATACGCAGTATTTT. This sequence encodes CASSFLTGERTDTQYF. The gene calls are TRBV11-3 and TRBJ2-3; 7 nucleotides match TRBD1. After removal of 3 bases from V and 3 bases from J, the junction contained 9 bases not matched to a gene. Germline CDR1 is SGHNT and CDR2 is YENEEA. This CDR3 comprises 16 residues.

The chain links TRBV27 to TRBJ2-1; TRBD2 agrees at 7 bases. Germline CDR1 and CDR2: MNHEY and SMNVEV (reference sequence). The CDR3 sequence is 17 residues long. V trimming: 5 bases; J trimming: 9 bases; junction bases outside the gene matches: 19. This CDR3 reads CASSPREARGSPGEQFF. The CDR3, as DNA: TGTGCCAGCAGTCCCCGGGAGGCGCGAGGATCACCCGGTGAGCAGTTCTTC.